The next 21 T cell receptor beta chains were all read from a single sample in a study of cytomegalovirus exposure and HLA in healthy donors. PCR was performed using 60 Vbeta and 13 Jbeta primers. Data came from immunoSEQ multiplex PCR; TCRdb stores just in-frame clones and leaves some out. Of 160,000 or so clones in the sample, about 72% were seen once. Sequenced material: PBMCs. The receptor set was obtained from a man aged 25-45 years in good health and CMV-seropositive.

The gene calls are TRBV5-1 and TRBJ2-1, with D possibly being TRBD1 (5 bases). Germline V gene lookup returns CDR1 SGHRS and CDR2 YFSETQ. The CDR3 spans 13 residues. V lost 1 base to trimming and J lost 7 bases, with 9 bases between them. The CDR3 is CASSLQGPNEQFF. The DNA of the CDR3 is TGCGCCAGCAGCTTGCAGGGTCCGAATGAGCAGTTCTTC.

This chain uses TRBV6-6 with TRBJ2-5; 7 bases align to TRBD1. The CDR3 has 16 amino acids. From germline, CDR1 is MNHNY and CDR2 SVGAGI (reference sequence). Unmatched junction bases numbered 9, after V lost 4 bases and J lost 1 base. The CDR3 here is CASSSWTGLTQETQYF. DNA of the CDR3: TGTGCCAGCAGTTCCTGGACAGGTTTGACCCAAGAGACCCAGTACTTC.

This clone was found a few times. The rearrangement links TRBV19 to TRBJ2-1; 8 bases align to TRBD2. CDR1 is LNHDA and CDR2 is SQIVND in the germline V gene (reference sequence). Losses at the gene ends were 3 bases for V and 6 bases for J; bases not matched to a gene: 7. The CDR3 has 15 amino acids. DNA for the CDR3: TGTGCCAGTAGTATGGGGGCGGGGGGACTCAATGAGCAGTTCTTC. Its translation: CASSMGAGGLNEQFF.

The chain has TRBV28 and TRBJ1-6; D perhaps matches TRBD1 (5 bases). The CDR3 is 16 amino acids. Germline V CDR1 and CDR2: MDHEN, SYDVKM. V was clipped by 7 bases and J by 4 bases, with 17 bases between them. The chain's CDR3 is CASTNGQGTYNSPLHF. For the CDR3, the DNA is TGTGCCAGCACCAATGGGCAGGGCACATATAATTCACCCCTCCACTTT.

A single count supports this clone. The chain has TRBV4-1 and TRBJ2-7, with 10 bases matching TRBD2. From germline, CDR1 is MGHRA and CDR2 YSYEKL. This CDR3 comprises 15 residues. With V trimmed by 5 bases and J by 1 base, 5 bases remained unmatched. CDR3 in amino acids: CASSFSGGSSYEQYF. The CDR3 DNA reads TGCGCCAGCAGCTTTAGCGGGGGGTCGTCCTACGAGCAGTACTTC.

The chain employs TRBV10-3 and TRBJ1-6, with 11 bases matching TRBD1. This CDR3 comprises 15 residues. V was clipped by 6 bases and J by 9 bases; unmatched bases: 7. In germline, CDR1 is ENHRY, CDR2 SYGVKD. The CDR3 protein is CAIRSSGQGASPLHF. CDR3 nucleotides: TGTGCCATCAGGTCCTCCGGACAGGGGGCTTCACCCCTCCACTTT.

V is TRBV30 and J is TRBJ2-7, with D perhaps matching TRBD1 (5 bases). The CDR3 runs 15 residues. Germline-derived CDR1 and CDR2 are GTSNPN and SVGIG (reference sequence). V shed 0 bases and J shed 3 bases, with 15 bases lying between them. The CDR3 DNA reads TGTGCCTGGAGTGTCTTCCAGGGTGCCGGCTACGAGCAGTACTTC. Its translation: CAWSVFQGAGYEQYF.

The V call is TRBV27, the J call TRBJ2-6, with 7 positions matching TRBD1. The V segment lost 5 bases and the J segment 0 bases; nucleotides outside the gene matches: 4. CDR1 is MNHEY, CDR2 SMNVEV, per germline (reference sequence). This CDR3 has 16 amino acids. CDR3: CASSPTGVSGANVLTF. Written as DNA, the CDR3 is TGTGCCAGCAGTCCCACAGGGGTCTCTGGGGCCAACGTCCTGACTTTC.

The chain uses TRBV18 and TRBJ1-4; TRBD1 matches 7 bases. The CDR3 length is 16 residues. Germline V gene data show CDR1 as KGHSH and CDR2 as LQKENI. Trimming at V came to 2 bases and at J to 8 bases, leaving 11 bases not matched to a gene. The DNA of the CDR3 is TGTGCCAGCTCACCAACAACAGGGGAGTTTAACGAAAAACTGTTTTTT. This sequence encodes CASSPTTGEFNEKLFF.

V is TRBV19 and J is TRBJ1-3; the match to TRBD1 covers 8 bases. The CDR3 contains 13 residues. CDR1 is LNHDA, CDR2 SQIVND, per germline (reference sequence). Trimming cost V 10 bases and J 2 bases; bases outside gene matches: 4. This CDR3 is CATTGGPGNTIYF. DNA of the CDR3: TGTGCCACCACAGGGGGGCCTGGAAACACCATATATTTT.

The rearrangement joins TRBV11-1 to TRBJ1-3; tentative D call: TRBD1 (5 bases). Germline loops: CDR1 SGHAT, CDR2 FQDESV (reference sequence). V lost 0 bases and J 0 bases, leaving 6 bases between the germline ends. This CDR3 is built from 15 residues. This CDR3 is CASSLADISGNTIYF. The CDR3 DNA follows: TGTGCCAGCAGCTTAGCGGACATCTCTGGAAACACCATATATTTT.

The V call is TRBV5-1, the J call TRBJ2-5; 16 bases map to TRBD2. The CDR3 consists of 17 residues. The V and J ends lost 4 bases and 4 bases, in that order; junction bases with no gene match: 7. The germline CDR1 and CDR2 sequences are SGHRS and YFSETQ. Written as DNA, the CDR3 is TGCGCCAGCAGCCCGGGACTAGCGGGGGGGCTAGGAGAGACCCAGTACTTC. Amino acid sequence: CASSPGLAGGLGETQYF. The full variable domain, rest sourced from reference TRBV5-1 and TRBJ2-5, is KAGVTQTPRYLIKTRGQQVTLSCSPISGHRSVSWYQQTPGQGLQFLFEYFSETQRNKGNFPGRFSGRQFSNSRSEMNVSTLELGDSALYLCASSPGLAGGLGETQYFGPGTRLLVL.

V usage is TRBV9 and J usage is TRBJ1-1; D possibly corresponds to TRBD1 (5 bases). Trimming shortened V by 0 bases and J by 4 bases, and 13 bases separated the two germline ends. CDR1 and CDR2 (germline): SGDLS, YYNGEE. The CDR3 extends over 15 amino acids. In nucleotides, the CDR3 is TGTGCCAGCAGCGTAGTGTCAAGGGGCTTCACTGAAGCTTTCTTT. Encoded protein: CASSVVSRGFTEAFF.

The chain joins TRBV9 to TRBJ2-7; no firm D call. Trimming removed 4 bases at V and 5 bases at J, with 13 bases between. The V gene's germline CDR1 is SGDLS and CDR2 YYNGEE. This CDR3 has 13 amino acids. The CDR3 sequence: CASSPSGGNEQYF. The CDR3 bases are TGTGCCAGCAGCCCCTCTGGCGGAAACGAGCAGTACTTC.

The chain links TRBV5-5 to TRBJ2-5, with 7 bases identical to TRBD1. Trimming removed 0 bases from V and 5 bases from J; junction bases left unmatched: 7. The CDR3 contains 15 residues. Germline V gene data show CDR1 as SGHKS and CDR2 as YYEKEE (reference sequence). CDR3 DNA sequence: TGTGCCAGCAGCTTGGCCAGGACAGGATGGGAGACCCAGTACTTC. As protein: CASSLARTGWETQYF.

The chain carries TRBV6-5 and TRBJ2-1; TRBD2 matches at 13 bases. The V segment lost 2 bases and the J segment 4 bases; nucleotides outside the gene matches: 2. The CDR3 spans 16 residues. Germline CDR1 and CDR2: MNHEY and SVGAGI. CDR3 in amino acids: CASSYGGLAGYNEQFF. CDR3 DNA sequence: TGTGCCAGCAGTTACGGGGGACTAGCGGGGTACAATGAGCAGTTCTTC.

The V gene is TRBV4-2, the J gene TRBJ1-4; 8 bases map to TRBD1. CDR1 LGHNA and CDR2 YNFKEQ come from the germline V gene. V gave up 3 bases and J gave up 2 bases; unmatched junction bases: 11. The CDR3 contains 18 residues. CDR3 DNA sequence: TGTGCCAGCAGCCATCGCCCCAGGGGGCAGGAGACTAATGAAAAACTGTTTTTT. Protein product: CASSHRPRGQETNEKLFF.

CDR3 coding DNA: TGTGCCAGCAGCGCGGACCGGGGGGCTACCTACGAGCAGTACTTC. Translating gives CASSADRGATYEQYF. The rearrangement uses TRBV5-5 and TRBJ2-7; the D gene is possibly TRBD2 (7 bases). The CDR3 covers 15 residues. The germline V and J ends were trimmed by 4 bases and 2 bases, with 16 bases remaining between them. The germline V gene encodes CDR1 SGHKS and CDR2 YYEKEE (reference sequence).

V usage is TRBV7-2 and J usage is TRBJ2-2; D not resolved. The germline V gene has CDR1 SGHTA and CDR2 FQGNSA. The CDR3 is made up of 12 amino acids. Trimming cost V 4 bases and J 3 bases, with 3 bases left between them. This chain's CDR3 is CASSSYTGELFF. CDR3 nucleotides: TGTGCCAGCAGCTCTTACACCGGGGAGCTGTTTTTT.

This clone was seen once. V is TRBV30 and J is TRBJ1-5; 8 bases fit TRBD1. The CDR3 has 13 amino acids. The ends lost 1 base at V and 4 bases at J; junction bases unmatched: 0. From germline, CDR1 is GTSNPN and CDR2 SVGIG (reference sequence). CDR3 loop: CAWSDRGNQPQHF. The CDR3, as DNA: TGTGCCTGGAGTGACAGGGGGAATCAGCCCCAGCATTTT. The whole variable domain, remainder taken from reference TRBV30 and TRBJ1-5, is SQTIHQWPATLVQPVGSPLSLECTVEGTSNPNLYWYRQAAGRGLQLLFYSVGIGQISSEVPQNLSASRPQDRQFILSSKKLLLSDSGFYLCAWSDRGNQPQHFGDGTRLSIL.

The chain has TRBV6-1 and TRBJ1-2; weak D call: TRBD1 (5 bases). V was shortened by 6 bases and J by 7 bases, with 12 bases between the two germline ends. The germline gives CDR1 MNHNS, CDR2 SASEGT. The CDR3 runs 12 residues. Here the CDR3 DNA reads TGTGCCAGCAGAGGGGACTTATCTGGCTACACCTTC. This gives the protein CASRGDLSGYTF.